This T cell receptor beta chain was found in a study of blood T cells in healthy people across ages. A second 7 to 11 cycle PCR used barcoded and J-beta primers. TCRdb reprocessed the 5' RACE reads with MiXCR, giving one entry per CDR3 protein. This sample has about 570,000 distinct CDR3 sequences; about 26% occur once, and the top ten carry approximately 3.3%. This sample also belongs to another study, concerning T cells of mothers and their children. That source notes: The output of TCR recombination is shaped by thymic selection similarly in related and unrelated pairs.

Sequencing was performed on blood. The clonotype was recovered from a boy aged 2 to 10 in good health.

The CDR3 loop is CASSSLAYNEQFF. CDR3 coding DNA: TGTGCCAGCAGCAGTCTTGCCTACAATGAGCAGTTCTTC. J is TRBJ2-1 and V is TRBV7-9; D ambiguous. Germline V gene lookup returns CDR1 SEHNR and CDR2 FQNEAQ (reference sequence). V lost 5 bases and J 2 bases, leaving 7 bases between the germline ends. This CDR3 is built from 13 residues.